This T cell receptor (beta chain) was sequenced in a study of vaccination effects on CD4 cells after COVID-19. Points from the study as a whole: Marked contraction was observed in infection-induced and vaccine-induced clones late after vaccination.

Expansion with viral peptide pools was applied to antigen-specific CD4+ T cells by the ViraFEST assay prior to sequencing. Isolating CD4+ T cells followed roughly ten days of culture. Absence of prior SARS-CoV-2 infection characterized the vaccine recipients, who showed negative nucleocapsid antibodies. Every well housed around 2.1 million PBMC, which grew in culture alongside around 10 IU/ml IL-2 and around 10 ug/ml peptides. CDR1 LNHDA and CDR2 SQIVND come from the germline V gene (reference sequence). The ends were cut back, 5 bases at V and 5 bases at J, with 19 bases in the middle. This CDR3 contains 16 residues. Method: immunoSEQ multiplex PCR; TCRdb's copy keeps in-frame clones and lacks some. The sample has over 20,000 clones, approximately 69% seen once. Comments on this clone: What it binds is not known.

This chain uses TRBV19 with TRBJ1-3; TRBD1 is a possible D gene (5 bases). The sequence was collected from a human donor who received a COVID-19 vaccine. The sequencing here drew on CD4+ T cells from PBMCs cultured with SARS-CoV-2 spike peptides, taken before COVID-19 vaccination. CDR3 bases: TGTGCCAGTAGTCCTGACAGATTTAAGGAGAGAAACACCATATATTTT. Residues: CASSPDRFKERNTIYF. The full variable domain, with the rest looked up from reference TRBV19 and TRBJ1-3, is DGGITQSPKYLFRKEGQNVTLSCEQNLNHDAMYWYRQDPGQGLRLIYYSQIVNDFQKGDIAEGYSVSREKKESFPLTVTSAQKNPTAFYLCASSPDRFKERNTIYFGEGSWLTVV.